These 9 T cell receptor beta chains share one sample of origin, sequenced in a study of cytomegalovirus exposure and HLA in healthy donors. It was with 60 Vbeta and 13 Jbeta primers that the PCR ran. Assay: immunoSEQ multiplex PCR; the TCRdb copy retains only in-frame clones and omits some. Of under 120,000 clones listed, roughly three quarters are singletons. The sequencing input was PBMCs. These TCRs come from a man in his forties in good health and CMV-seropositive.

This clone was found a few times. The CDR3 DNA reads TGCGCCAGCAGCCCCACCGGCGGGAGGAGTAATGAGCAGTTCTTC. Encoded protein: CASSPTGGRSNEQFF. The chain is built from TRBV4-1 and TRBJ2-1; the match to TRBD2 covers 8 bases. V lost 4 bases, J lost 7 bases, and 9 bases stayed unmatched. This CDR3 has 15 amino acids. CDR1 is MGHRA and CDR2 is YSYEKL in the germline V gene.

The CDR3 loop reads CATSGTSGSADTQYF. The CDR3 DNA reads as TGTGCCACCAGCGGGACTAGCGGGAGTGCAGATACGCAGTATTTT. The J gene is TRBJ2-3, the V gene TRBV15; the match to TRBD2 covers 14 bases. V dropped 5 bases and J dropped 4; count of bases not matched to a gene: 2. Germline loops: CDR1 LNHNV, CDR2 YYDKDF (reference sequence). The CDR3 spans 15 residues.

The rearrangement joins TRBV10-1 to TRBJ1-4; D not certain. Trimming took off 2 bases at V and 4 bases at J, with 5 bases between the two ends. The CDR3 length is 13 residues. The germline gives CDR1 WNHNN, CDR2 SYGVQD (reference sequence). The CDR3 DNA follows: TGCGCCAGCAGTGAGGGCGGTAATGAAAAACTGTTTTTT. Amino acids: CASSEGGNEKLFF.

The J gene is TRBJ2-2, the V gene TRBV5-6, with D maybe TRBD1 (5 bases). The V gene lost 2 bases and the J gene lost 7 bases, with 15 bases spanning the gap. This CDR3 contains 15 residues. Germline V gene sequence: CDR1 SGHDT, CDR2 YYEEEE. For the CDR3, the DNA is TGTGCCAGCAGCTTTTCAAATAGGGGTGTCGGGGAGCTGTTTTTT. Translating it yields CASSFSNRGVGELFF.

The genes are TRBV7-9 and TRBJ1-1; D gene unclear. V was trimmed by 6 bases and J by 0 bases, leaving 5 bases between them. The CDR3 is made up of 12 amino acids. The germline gives CDR1 SEHNR, CDR2 FQNEAQ (reference sequence). The CDR3 loop is CASRLMNTEAFF. The CDR3 DNA follows: TGTGCCAGCAGACTTATGAACACTGAAGCTTTCTTT. Combining the CDR3 with reference TRBV7-9 and TRBJ1-1 gives the whole variable domain DTGVSQNPRHKITKRGQNVTFRCDPISEHNRLYWYRQTLGQGPEFLTYFQNEAQLEKSRLLSDRFSAERPKGSFSTLEIQRTEQGDSAMYLCASRLMNTEAFFGQGTRLTVV.

The CDR3 DNA follows: TGTGCCAGCAGCGTAATAACGGAAGAGACCCAGTACTTC. Translation: CASSVITEETQYF. The chain combines TRBV9 with TRBJ2-5; D not certain. Germline values: CDR1 SGDLS, CDR2 YYNGEE. Trimming removed 1 base at V and 3 bases at J, with 7 bases between. This CDR3 is 13 amino acids long.

CDR3 sequence reads: CASSQDSRTSGIQETQYF. DNA for the CDR3: TGCGCCAGCAGCCAAGATTCTAGGACTAGCGGGATCCAAGAGACCCAGTACTTC. The chain uses TRBV4-1 and TRBJ2-5, with 12 bases aligning to TRBD2. The ends lost 0 bases at V and 1 base at J; junction bases unmatched: 6. CDR3 length: 18 amino acids. Germline V CDR1 and CDR2: MGHRA, YSYEKL.

The DNA of the CDR3 is TGTGCCAGCAGGGGGGCATCGGAAGAGACCCAGTACTTC. Protein: CASRGASEETQYF. The V call is TRBV6-5, the J call TRBJ2-5, with a tentative D call TRBD1 (6 bases). Germline V lookup: CDR1 MNHEY, CDR2 SVGAGI. CDR3 length: 13 residues. Deletions cut 6 bases from V and 3 bases from J, with 11 bases between.

The chain has TRBV9 and TRBJ2-5; TRBD2 matches at 7 bases. Germline assignment: CDR1 SGDLS and CDR2 YYNGEE. Trimming took 0 bases from V and 0 from J; bases not matched to a gene: 8. The CDR3 sequence is 17 residues long. CDR3 coding DNA: TGTGCCAGCAGCGTAGAAGGCGGGGGACTTTACCAAGAGACCCAGTACTTC. Encoded protein: CASSVEGGGLYQETQYF. The full variable domain, rest sourced from reference TRBV9 and TRBJ2-5, is DSGVTQTPKHLITATGQRVTLRCSPRSGDLSVYWYQQSLDQGLQFLIQYYNGEERAKGNILERFSAQQFPDLHSELNLSSLELGDSALYFCASSVEGGGLYQETQYFGPGTRLLVL.